Listed here are 25 T cell receptor beta chains from one sample, sequenced in a study of shared clonotypes between healthy human individuals (dated by TCRdb to 2019 to 2021). Library prep was done by the immunoSEQ multiplex PCR assay. TCRdb obtained this table from immuneACCESS and retained in-frame rearrangements with V and J assigned. These tables miss some clones; where compared with another copy, unresolved V genes account for less than half of the shortfall, and the remainder is unexplained. Here the sample has about 470,000 clones; around 79% occur a single time. Together, the top ten hold around 14% of the sample. Source material: PBMCs. The receptor source for this set is a woman between 40 and 50 years old in good health. Some clones in this sample may be carry-over from other donors' samples.

The rearrangement links TRBV9 to TRBJ1-2; 7 bases fit TRBD1. V shed 3 bases and J 14 bases; nucleotides not matched to a gene: 10. The germline CDR1 and CDR2 sequences are SGDLS and YYNGEE. CDR3 length: 12 residues. The CDR3 nucleotides read TGTGCCAGCAGCGCCCCAGGACAGGCCTTTACCTTC. It yields the protein CASSAPGQAFTF.

This clone was detected once. The V gene is TRBV30, the J gene TRBJ2-2; TRBD1 matches 12 bases. Trimming at V came to 0 bases and at J to 5 bases, leaving 7 bases not matched to a gene. The CDR3 runs to 17 residues. Germline V gene data show CDR1 as GTSNPN and CDR2 as SVGIG (reference sequence). The CDR3 DNA reads TGTGCCTGGAGTGTAGGGACAGGGGGCGTATGGACCGGGGAGCTGTTTTTT. It yields the protein CAWSVGTGGVWTGELFF.

The chain uses TRBV29-1 and TRBJ2-3; D call uncertain. V was cut by 6 bases and J by 4 bases, with 20 bases left in between. In germline, CDR1 is SQVTM, CDR2 ANQGSEA. CDR3 length equals 15 residues. The CDR3 is CSVDNRTVWADTQYF. DNA of the CDR3: TGCAGCGTCGATAACCGGACGGTGTGGGCAGATACGCAGTATTTT.

This clone has just a few counts. This sequence joins TRBV29-1 and TRBJ2-7, with 8 bases fitting TRBD1. J was trimmed by 6 bases and V by 6 bases; bases with no gene match: 13. Per the germline V gene, CDR1 is SQVTM and CDR2 is ANQGSEA. The CDR3 totals 14 residues. The CDR3 DNA sequence: TGCAGCGTCGAAACGCAGGGGGCGGTCGGCGAGCAGTACTTC. It yields the protein CSVETQGAVGEQYF.

The chain couples TRBV7-9 to TRBJ2-7; 7 nucleotides match TRBD1. V shed 5 bases and J 6 bases; nucleotides not matched to a gene: 4. The V gene's germline CDR1 is SEHNR and CDR2 FQNEAQ (reference sequence). The CDR3 covers 12 residues. The CDR3 reads CASSPYRGEQYF. CDR3 nucleotides: TGTGCCAGCAGCCCTTACAGGGGCGAGCAGTACTTC.

The chain recombines TRBV2 with TRBJ2-7; 8 positions agree with TRBD2. Looked up from germline, CDR1 is SNHLY and CDR2 is FYNNEI. This CDR3 has 17 amino acids. Trimming at V came to 7 bases and at J to 6 bases, leaving 20 bases not matched to a gene. CDR3 in DNA: TGTGCCAGCATCGGGACGAGCGGGAGCGTTTGGGTCGGCGAGCAGTACTTC. The encoded protein is CASIGTSGSVWVGEQYF.

V gene TRBV29-1 combines with J gene TRBJ1-1, with a weak D call TRBD1 (5 bases). The CDR3 contains 13 residues. Trimming removed 3 bases from V and 4 bases from J, with 12 bases in between. Germline lookup yields CDR1 SQVTM and CDR2 ANQGSEA. The CDR3 sequence is CSVDEQVGTEAFF. In DNA, the CDR3 is TGCAGCGTTGACGAACAGGTGGGCACTGAAGCTTTCTTT.

V and J are TRBV4-3 and TRBJ2-4, with D uncertain. V was shortened by 0 bases and J by 9 bases, with 12 bases between the two germline ends. Looked up from germline, CDR1 is LGHNA and CDR2 is YSLEER. The CDR3 has 14 amino acids. The CDR3, as DNA: TGCGCCAGCAGCCAAGATCGGCGGAGTGCCATTCAGTACTTC. Translated: CASSQDRRSAIQYF.

J is TRBJ2-7 and V is TRBV10-3; D gene ambiguous. Germline V gene data show CDR1 as ENHRY and CDR2 as SYGVKD. The germline V and J ends were trimmed by 4 bases and 9 bases, with 10 bases remaining between them. The CDR3 is made up of 11 amino acids. CDR3 protein: CAISVNGGQYF. Here the CDR3 DNA reads TGTGCCATCAGTGTCAACGGCGGGCAGTACTTC.

V gene TRBV29-1 combines with J gene TRBJ2-5, with a possible D match to TRBD2 (6 bases). The length of the CDR3 is 12 residues. The germline V gene has CDR1 SQVTM and CDR2 ANQGSEA. The V end was cut by 7 bases, the J end by 5 bases, with 14 bases between. Here the CDR3 reads CSGDFAGETQYF. CDR3 coding DNA: TGCAGCGGGGATTTTGCGGGGGAGACCCAGTACTTC.

The chain carries TRBV6-4 and TRBJ1-2; D gene ambiguous. CDR1 and CDR2 from the germline V gene are MRHNA and SNTAGT. The V and J ends lost 2 bases and 4 bases respectively, with 5 bases between them. This CDR3 region has 12 residues. CDR3 coding DNA: TGTGCCAGCAGTGACAGCAGCTATGGCTACACCTTC. It specifies CASSDSSYGYTF.

This clone occurred a few times. Different DNA sequences within this sample yield the same CDR3. The chain has TRBV7-3 and TRBJ2-3; no clear D gene. Trimming pared 1 base from V and 1 base from J, leaving 9 bases between. The CDR3 has 15 amino acids. Germline CDR1 reads SGHTA; CDR2 reads FQGTGA. The CDR3: CASSLSPGRTDTQYF. The CDR3 DNA follows: TGTGCCAGCAGCTTAAGTCCAGGTCGCACAGATACGCAGTATTTT.

This chain links TRBV1 with TRBJ1-1; TRBD1 was called by the table and not checked on the DNA. TRBV1 is flagged as a pseudogene. The CDR3 loop spans 15 amino acids. The CDR3 nucleotides are TGCATCGCACCGAGACAGAGTAAAATGAACACTGAAGCTTTCTTT. The encoded protein is CIAPRQSKMNTEAFF.

The chain combines TRBV5-1 with TRBJ2-1; tentatively, D is TRBD2 (6 bases). In germline, CDR1 is SGHRS, CDR2 YFSETQ. V was clipped by 2 bases and J by 8 bases, with 8 bases between them. This CDR3 is built from 12 residues. CDR3 bases: TGCGCCAGCAGCTTCGCGGGATATGAGCAGTTCTTC. Translated: CASSFAGYEQFF.

This rearrangement joins TRBV6-1 to TRBJ2-3; D unclear. Germline loops: CDR1 MNHNS, CDR2 SASEGT. V shed 4 bases and J shed 0 bases, with 8 bases lying between them. This CDR3 has 14 residues. The CDR3, as DNA: TGTGCCAGCAGTGTGGGCAGGAGCACAGATACGCAGTATTTT. Its translation is CASSVGRSTDTQYF.

This sequence joins TRBV6-1 and TRBJ2-2; the D gene is possibly TRBD1 (6 bases). The germline V and J ends were trimmed by 7 bases and 5 bases, with 17 bases remaining between them. The CDR3 contains 15 residues. Germline V gene lookup returns CDR1 MNHNS and CDR2 SASEGT. CDR3: CASKIRGGLTGELFF. CDR3 DNA: TGTGCCAGCAAAATCAGGGGTGGGCTAACCGGGGAGCTGTTTTTT.

This clone was detected a few times. The chain uses TRBV6-4 and TRBJ2-1; the D gene is possibly TRBD2 (5 bases). Germline V lookup: CDR1 MRHNA, CDR2 SNTAGT. The CDR3 loop spans 14 amino acids. The V end lost 3 bases, the J end lost 3 bases, and 9 bases lay between the germline ends. The CDR3 here is CASSEGRDYNEQFF. CDR3 DNA: TGTGCCAGCAGTGAAGGACGGGACTACAATGAGCAGTTCTTC.

This clone was seen a handful of times. The chain employs TRBV14 and TRBJ2-7, with D perhaps TRBD1 or TRBD2 (7 bases each). Looked up from germline, CDR1 is SGHDN and CDR2 is FVKESK. This CDR3 is 15 amino acids long. Between the trimmed V and J ends, which lost 5 bases and 6 bases, there was a span of 20 bases. The CDR3 sequence is CASSARQGGWVEQYF. The CDR3 nucleotides are TGTGCCAGCAGCGCCAGACAGGGAGGGTGGGTCGAGCAGTACTTC.

This chain links TRBV6-1 with TRBJ2-7, with TRBD2 matching over 11 bases. From germline, CDR1 is MNHNS and CDR2 SASEGT. The length of the CDR3 is 14 residues. J was trimmed by 4 bases and V by 2 bases; bases with no gene match: 1. The CDR3 protein is CASSELAGGYEQYF. CDR3 DNA sequence: TGTGCCAGCAGTGAATTAGCGGGAGGGTACGAGCAGTACTTC.

This rearrangement joins TRBV7-8 to TRBJ2-7; D is unresolved. With 5 bases removed from V and 5 bases from J, the gap between germline ends came to 7 bases. The CDR3 has 11 residues. Germline loops: CDR1 SGHVS, CDR2 FQNEAQ. The CDR3 loop is CASSDLDEQYF. In DNA form, the CDR3 reads TGTGCCAGCAGCGATCTTGACGAGCAGTACTTC.

The table lists this clone with many counts. CDR3 sequence: CASSDRWGSDEQYF. For the CDR3, the DNA is TGTGCCAGCAGTGACCGGTGGGGCAGCGACGAGCAGTACTTC. The chain uses TRBV6-5 and TRBJ2-7, with D perhaps matching TRBD1 (5 bases). CDR3 size: 14 residues. From germline, CDR1 is MNHEY and CDR2 SVGAGI. Trimming cost V 5 bases and J 5 bases, with 16 bases left between them.

The genes are TRBV5-1 and TRBJ1-2, with a tentative D call TRBD1 (5 bases). The CDR3 sequence is 15 residues long. Per germline, CDR1 SGHRS and CDR2 YFSETQ. Trimming shortened V by 0 bases and J by 0 bases, and 9 bases separated the two germline ends. This CDR3 is CASSLVGGANYGYTF. The CDR3 DNA reads TGCGCCAGCAGCTTGGTGGGGGGAGCTAACTATGGCTACACCTTC.

The chain couples TRBV27 to TRBJ1-1; 8 bases agree with TRBD1. J lost 12 bases, V lost 2 bases, and 17 bases had no gene match. Germline V gene data show CDR1 as MNHEY and CDR2 as SMNVEV (reference sequence). The CDR3 extends over 16 amino acids. The CDR3 DNA reads TGTGCCAGCAGTTTACAGGGGGCGGGAGTGGGGCTTCCGACTTTCTTT. As protein: CASSLQGAGVGLPTFF.

The chain employs TRBV21-1 and TRBJ2-7. TRBV21-1 is annotated as a pseudogene. The CDR3 is 12 residues long. The chain's CDR3 is CAVRDNTYEQYF. Written as DNA, the CDR3 is TGTGCTGTGCGGGACAATACCTACGAGCAGTACTTC.

The rearrangement links TRBV7-9 to TRBJ2-5; D is unclear. The CDR3 runs to 14 residues. The germline V gene encodes CDR1 SEHNR and CDR2 FQNEAQ (reference sequence). Trimming removed 2 bases at V and 1 base at J, with 8 bases between. For the CDR3, the DNA is TGTGCCAGCAGCTTAAGCACGGCCCAAGAGACCCAGTACTTC. Translating it yields CASSLSTAQETQYF.